These 10 T cell receptor beta chains were all obtained from the same sample, sequenced in a study of breast tumors, draining lymph nodes, adjacent tissues. Samples came from axillary lymph nodes draining the breast cancer. MiXCR, applied by TCRdb to the multiplex PCR reads, yields one record per CDR3 protein. The sample has 150,000 to 200,000 distinct CDR3 sequences, 30% to 35% seen once. Sequencing was performed on axillary lymph node tissue. The receptors here all came from a female donor with breast cancer. Some clones in this sample may be carry-over from other donors' samples.

This clonotype turned up a few times. The rearrangement uses TRBV7-9 and TRBJ1-1, with D maybe TRBD1 (6 bases). Trimming removed 7 bases at V and 5 bases at J, with 14 bases between. Per germline, CDR1 SEHNR and CDR2 FQNEAQ (reference sequence). This CDR3 region has 13 residues. DNA for the CDR3: TGTGCCAGCATAGGGACATTAAAGACTGAAGCTTTCTTT. It codes for CASIGTLKTEAFF.

This clonotype was seen many times. The chain has TRBV10-1 and TRBJ1-3; perhaps TRBD1 as D (5 bases). The CDR3 has 14 amino acids. Germline CDR1 WNHNN, CDR2 SYGVQD (reference sequence). V was shortened by 3 bases and J by 3 bases, with 9 bases between the two germline ends. CDR3 coding DNA: TGCGCCAGCAGTGACGGGGGGATTGGAAACACCATATATTTT. Its protein product is CASSDGGIGNTIYF.

The V and J genes are TRBV6-1 and TRBJ2-7; 10 nucleotides line up with TRBD2. In germline, CDR1 is MNHNS, CDR2 SASEGT. This CDR3 is built from 14 residues. Losses at the gene ends were 4 bases for V and 13 bases for J; bases not matched to a gene: 13. CDR3 nucleotide sequence: TGTGCCAGCAGTGCCATGAGGACTAGCGGCGTCGGCTACTTC. Amino acid sequence: CASSAMRTSGVGYF.

This clonotype was observed at least ten times. The genes are TRBV19 and TRBJ2-1; a possible D gene is TRBD1 (6 bases). V gave up 3 bases and J gave up 2 bases, with 11 bases separating them. CDR1 and CDR2 (germline): LNHDA, SQIVND (reference sequence). The length of the CDR3 is 15 residues. CDR3 nucleotides: TGTGCCAGTAGTATTTTTAGGGGGACCTACAATGAGCAGTTCTTC. Residues: CASSIFRGTYNEQFF. The variable domain in full, completed from reference TRBV19 and TRBJ2-1, reads DGGITQSPKYLFRKEGQNVTLSCEQNLNHDAMYWYRQDPGQGLRLIYYSQIVNDFQKGDIAEGYSVSREKKESFPLTVTSAQKNPTAFYLCASSIFRGTYNEQFFGPGTRLTVL.

In this sample, this clonotype turned up many times. The chain employs TRBV20-1 and TRBJ1-3; D gene unclear. The CDR3 sequence is 15 residues long. The V gene's germline CDR1 is DFQATT and CDR2 SNEGSKA (reference sequence). V gave up 3 bases and J gave up 0 bases, with 12 bases separating them. CDR3 residues: CSASSGPDSGNTIYF. For the CDR3, the DNA is TGCAGTGCTAGTTCGGGTCCCGACTCTGGAAACACCATATATTTT.

Concerning this clonotype: This could be a read error, since a much larger clone is one nucleotide away. V gene TRBV6-6 combines with J gene TRBJ2-7; D call uncertain. Germline CDR1 is MNHNY and CDR2 is SVGAGI (reference sequence). The CDR3 extends over 14 amino acids. The CDR3 bases are TGTGCCAGCGGTTACTCGATAGGGAACTACGAGCAGTACTTC. This codes for CASGYSIGNYEQYF.

This clonotype was observed many times. The CDR3 bases are TGTGCCAGCAGCCCGGGACCTCGGAATGAGCAGTTCTTC. This translates into CASSPGPRNEQFF. The chain combines TRBV11-3 with TRBJ2-1, with D perhaps TRBD1 or TRBD2 (5 bases each). Trimming left V 5 bases short and J 7 bases short, with 12 bases between. The germline V gene encodes CDR1 SGHNT and CDR2 YENEEA. CDR3 length: 13 residues.

The CDR3 spells CASSQWPSGELFF. The CDR3 coding sequence is TGCGCCAGCAGCCAGTGGCCCTCCGGGGAGCTGTTTTTT. The chain carries TRBV4-1 and TRBJ2-2, with no clear D. From germline, CDR1 is MGHRA and CDR2 YSYEKL. The V and J ends lost 3 bases and 6 bases respectively, with 8 bases between them. The CDR3 length is 13 residues.

This chain uses TRBV18 with TRBJ2-1, with 8 nucleotides matching TRBD2. After removal of 1 base from V and 1 base from J, the junction contained 3 bases not matched to a gene. The CDR3 has 16 amino acids. CDR1 and CDR2 from the germline V gene are KGHSH and LQKENI. The CDR3 DNA reads as TGTGCCAGCTCACCACAGGGGACTAGTTCCTACAATGAGCAGTTCTTC. Its protein product is CASSPQGTSSYNEQFF.

This clonotype was seen a handful of times. The chain uses TRBV27 and TRBJ2-7; D not resolved. Germline assignment: CDR1 MNHEY and CDR2 SMNVEV (reference sequence). CDR3 length: 14 amino acids. The V end lost 6 bases, the J end lost 2 bases, and 14 bases lay between the germline ends. CDR3 in DNA: TGTGCCAGCAGCTTAGAATACAGCCCCTACGAGCAGTACTTC. This translates into CASSLEYSPYEQYF.